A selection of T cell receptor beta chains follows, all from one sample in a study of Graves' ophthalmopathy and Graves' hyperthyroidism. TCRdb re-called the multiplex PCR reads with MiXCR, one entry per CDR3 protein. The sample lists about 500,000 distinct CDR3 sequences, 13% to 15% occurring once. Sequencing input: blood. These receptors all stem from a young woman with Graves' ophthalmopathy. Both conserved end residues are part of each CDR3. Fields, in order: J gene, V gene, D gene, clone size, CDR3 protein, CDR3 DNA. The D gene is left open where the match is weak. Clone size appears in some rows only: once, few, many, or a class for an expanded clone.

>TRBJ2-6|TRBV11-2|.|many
CASSGISGANVLTF
TGTGCCAGCTCGGGGATCTCTGGGGCCAACGTCCTGACTTTC
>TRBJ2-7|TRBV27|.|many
CASSRTGSRSYEQYF
TGTGCCAGCAGCAGAACAGGGTCTCGGTCCTACGAGCAGTACTTC
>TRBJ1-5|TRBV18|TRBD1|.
CASSPPWQGADQPQHF
TGTGCCAGCTCACCACCTTGGCAGGGGGCAGATCAGCCCCAGCATTTT
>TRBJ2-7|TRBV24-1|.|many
CATDSDSGEQYF
TGTGCCACCGACAGCGATTCTGGCGAGCAGTACTTC
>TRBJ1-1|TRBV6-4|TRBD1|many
CASSDTDRGTEAFF
TGTGCCAGCAGTGACACGGACAGGGGTACTGAAGCTTTCTTT
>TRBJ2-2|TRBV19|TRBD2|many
CASSPLWGRGGELFF
TGTGCCAGTAGTCCCCTATGGGGGAGGGGCGGGGAGCTGTTTTTT
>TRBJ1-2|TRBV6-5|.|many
CASSYNSYANYGYTF
TGTGCCAGCAGTTACAATTCGTACGCTAACTATGGCTACACCTTC
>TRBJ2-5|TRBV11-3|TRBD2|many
CASTNLRGGGETQYF
TGTGCCAGCACCAACCTCCGGGGGGGGGGAGAGACCCAGTACTTC
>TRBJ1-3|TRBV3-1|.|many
CASSQPLRRGNTIYF
TGTGCCAGCAGCCAACCACTGAGGAGAGGAAACACCATATATTTT
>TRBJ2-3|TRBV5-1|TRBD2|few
CASSLETGTSYGDTQYF
TGCGCCAGCAGCCTAGAAACCGGGACTAGCTATGGAGATACGCAGTATTTT
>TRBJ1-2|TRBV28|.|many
CASSLEVQGSYGYTF
TGTGCCAGCAGTTTGGAGGTACAGGGCTCCTATGGCTACACCTTC
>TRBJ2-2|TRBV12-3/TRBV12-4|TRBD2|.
CASRPILAGDNTGELFF
TGTGCCAGCAGGCCTATCCTAGCGGGGGACAACACCGGGGAGCTGTTTTTT
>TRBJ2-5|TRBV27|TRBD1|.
CASSPQGQETQYF
TGTGCCAGCAGTCCACAGGGGCAAGAGACCCAGTACTTC
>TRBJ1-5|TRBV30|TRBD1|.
CAWSVGDRGGPNQPQHF
TGTGCCTGGAGTGTAGGAGACAGGGGAGGTCCCAATCAGCCCCAGCATTTT
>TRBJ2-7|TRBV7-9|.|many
CASSSRKAYEQYF
TGTGCCAGCAGCTCCCGAAAAGCATACGAGCAGTACTTC
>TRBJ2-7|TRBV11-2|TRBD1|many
CASSRDSGQGHEQYF
TGTGCCAGCAGCAGGGACTCGGGACAGGGCCACGAGCAGTACTTC
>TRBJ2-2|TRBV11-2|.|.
CASSWGESNTGELFF
TGTGCCAGCAGCTGGGGGGAATCGAACACCGGGGAGCTGTTTTTT
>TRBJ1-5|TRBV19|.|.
CASSLTPIQTVSNSNQPQHF
TGTGCCAGTAGTCTAACACCAATTCAGACAGTATCGAATAGCAATCAGCCCCAGCATTTT
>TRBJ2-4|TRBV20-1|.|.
CSAGSLAKNIKYF
TGCAGTGCTGGGTCTCTAGCCAAAAACATTAAGTACTTC
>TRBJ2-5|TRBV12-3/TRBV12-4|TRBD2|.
CASSFNPGGETQYF
TGTGCCAGCAGTTTTAACCCCGGGGGGGAGACCCAGTACTTC
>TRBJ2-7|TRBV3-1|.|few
CASGQGGAEGEQYF
TGTGCCAGCGGCCAAGGGGGGGCGGAAGGGGAGCAGTACTTC
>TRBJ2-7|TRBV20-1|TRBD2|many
CSARASGRNEQYF
TGCAGTGCTAGGGCCAGCGGGAGGAACGAGCAGTACTTC
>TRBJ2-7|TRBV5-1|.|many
CASSLHDSTYEQYF
TGCGCCAGCAGCTTACACGACAGCACCTACGAGCAGTACTTC
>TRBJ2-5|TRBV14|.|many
CASSQAWETQYF
TGTGCCAGCAGCCAAGCTTGGGAGACCCAGTACTTC
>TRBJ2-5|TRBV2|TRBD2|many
CASNLAGGPETQYF
TGTGCCAGCAACTTAGCGGGAGGGCCCGAGACCCAGTACTTC
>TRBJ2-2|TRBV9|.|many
CASSVGGRGTGELFF
TGTGCCAGCAGCGTAGGGGGGAGAGGCACCGGGGAGCTGTTTTTT
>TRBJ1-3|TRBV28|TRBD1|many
CASSLTGVDTIYF
TGTGCCAGCAGCCTAACAGGGGTGGACACCATATATTTT
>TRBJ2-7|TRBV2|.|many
CASSEFRAYEQYF
TGTGCCAGCAGTGAATTCCGGGCCTACGAGCAGTACTTC
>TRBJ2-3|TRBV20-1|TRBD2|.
CSASRGVAGSTDTQYF
TGCAGTGCTAGCCGGGGGGTAGCGGGAAGCACAGATACGCAGTATTTT
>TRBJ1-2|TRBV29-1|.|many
CSVGPRNYGYTF
TGCAGCGTTGGGCCCCGGAACTATGGCTACACCTTC
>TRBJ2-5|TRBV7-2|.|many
CASSVLASQETQYF
TGTGCCAGCAGCGTCCTGGCCTCCCAAGAGACCCAGTACTTC
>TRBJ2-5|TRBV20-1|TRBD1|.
CSATPTGGKQETQYF
TGCAGTGCTACCCCCACAGGGGGGAAACAAGAGACCCAGTACTTC
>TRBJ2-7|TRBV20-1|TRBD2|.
CSASLAGLYELYF
TGCAGTGCATCACTAGCGGGACTTTACGAGCTGTACTTC
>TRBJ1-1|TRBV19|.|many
CASSIRFGQPNTEAFF
TGTGCCAGTAGTATTAGATTCGGACAGCCGAACACTGAAGCTTTCTTT
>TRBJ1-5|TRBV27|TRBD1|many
CASSSYSRGRFQPQHF
TGTGCCAGCAGTTCCTACTCCAGGGGGCGCTTTCAGCCCCAGCATTTT
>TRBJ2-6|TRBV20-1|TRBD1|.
CSARIIGGQGAGGANVLTF
TGCAGTGCTAGAATTATTGGGGGACAGGGGGCTGGTGGGGCCAACGTCCTGACTTTC
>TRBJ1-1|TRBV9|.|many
CASSVGGSTEAFF
TGTGCCAGCAGCGTAGGCGGAAGCACTGAAGCTTTCTTT
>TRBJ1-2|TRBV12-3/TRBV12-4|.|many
CASSLPHMIGYTF
TGTGCCAGCAGTCTCCCCCATATGATAGGCTACACCTTC
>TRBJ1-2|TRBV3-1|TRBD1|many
CASSQGDSLYGYTF
TGTGCCAGCAGCCAAGGGGACAGTCTCTATGGCTACACCTTC
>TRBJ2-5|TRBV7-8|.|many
CASSLAVVPLQETQYF
TGTGCCAGCAGCTTAGCAGTCGTTCCGCTCCAAGAGACCCAGTACTTC
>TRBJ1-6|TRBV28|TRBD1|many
CASSSPTGGYNSPLHF
TGTGCCAGCAGCTCCCCTACAGGGGGATATAATTCACCCCTCCACTTT
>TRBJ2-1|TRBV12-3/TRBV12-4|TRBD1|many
CASSQNRGHEQFF
TGTGCCAGCAGTCAAAACAGGGGCCATGAGCAGTTCTTC
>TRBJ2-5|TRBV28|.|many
CASSLQEGQYF
TGTGCCAGCAGCCTGCAGGAGGGCCAGTACTTC
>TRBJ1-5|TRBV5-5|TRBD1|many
CASSMGQGRQPQHF
TGTGCCAGCAGCATGGGACAGGGGAGACAGCCCCAGCATTTT
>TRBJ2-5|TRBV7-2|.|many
CASSPWRSAYQETQYF
TGTGCCAGCAGCCCCTGGAGAAGCGCCTACCAAGAGACCCAGTACTTC
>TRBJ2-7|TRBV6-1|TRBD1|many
CASRQPGQGGYEQYF
TGTGCCAGCAGGCAACCGGGACAGGGTGGCTACGAGCAGTACTTC
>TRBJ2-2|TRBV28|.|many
CASSSREKFTGELFF
TGTGCCAGCAGTTCAAGGGAGAAGTTCACCGGGGAGCTGTTTTTT